Detailed here is one TCR beta chain. The sample comes from a study of cytomegalovirus exposure and HLA in healthy donors. The primer mix had 60 Vbeta and 13 Jbeta primers. Repertoires were generated with immunoSEQ multiplex PCR, while TCRdb's copy carries only in-frame clones and drops some. This table holds approximately 170,000 clones, around 80% found once. The sequencing input was PBMCs. The sequence was collected from a young woman in good health and CMV-seronegative.

CDR3 protein: CASSLYGRQNTEAFF. CDR3 DNA sequence: TGTGCCAGCAGCTTATACGGCAGACAGAACACTGAAGCTTTCTTT. This chain links TRBV7-9 with TRBJ1-1; D uncertain. CDR1 is SEHNR and CDR2 is FQNEAQ in the germline V gene (reference sequence). Trimming removed 2 bases at V and 1 base at J, with 11 bases between. The CDR3 is 15 residues long.